Detailed here is one T cell receptor beta chain. This clonotype was recorded many times. What this receptor recognizes is not known. No base quality values were provided; no much bigger clone lies one nucleotide off. These data originate in a study (dated by TCRdb to 2016 to 2017). The library was prepared using RT-PCR. This sample was sequenced with an Illumina MiSeq. TCRdb passed the public sequencing reads through fastp at Q25 and MiXCR, retaining productive beta sequences. Every entry covers one CDR3 protein and lists the most common genes and DNA from its rows. Across this sample there are hundreds of thousands of distinct CDR3 sequences, with 12% to 15% seen only once. The leading ten clones occupy 3.6% of the sample. The CDR3 has 15 amino acids, counting the end cysteine and phenylalanine. Only the CDR3 portion is preserved as DNA: 45 bases, with reading frame beginning at the first base. V and J are truncated by 8 bases and 0 bases respectively, leaving an intervening sequence of 14 bases.

The chain couples TRBV12-3 or TRBV12-4 to TRBJ1-3; the best D guess is TRBD1, with 5 bases matching. Sample: memory CD4+ T cells from blood. The source is a female donor in good health, serving as a healthy control. At the DNA level, the sequence is TGTGCCAGCCGGTCCTGGGGACTCTCTGGAAACACCATATATTTT. Its protein reads: CASRSWGLSGNTIYF.